A single TCR beta chain is shown here with its context. Its antigen is not yet known. Per-base qualities were not stored, and no clone one base away is much larger. Other DNA sequences in this sample translate to the same CDR3. The sample comes from a study of shared clonotypes between healthy human individuals (dated by TCRdb to 2020 to 2021). Background for the entire study: The cohort comprised a couple of women and a few men aged 18 to 49 years. Per donor, three plates each were used for CD4 naive and CD4 memory, two for CD8 naive, and one for CD8 memory. The study deeply sequenced blood TCR repertoires of several healthy adults to estimate repertoire size and the extent of clonotype sharing between individuals. To increase sequencing depth and limit assay-specific biases, TCR repertoire library preparation and sequencing were carried out by different laboratories using diverse techniques. Leukapheresis yielded between about 0.9 and 10 billion PBMCs per donor. What the authors observed across the whole study: Pairwise subsampling led to the expectation that sequencing depth would affect the degree of clonotype sharing among donors. Because the study included a small number of donors, the genetic and exposure-history diversity represented was limited. Sharing across a few donors was observed for roughly 5% of naive CD4, under 4% of naive CD8, about 2.5% of memory CD4, and about 0.39% of memory CD8 clonotypes. Incomplete sequencing was indicated by rarefaction of sorted-subset datasets, despite the large sequencing depth. Sampling was restricted to blood, and TCR repertoires in tissues likely differ from the TCR repertoires found in blood. Naive subsets generally had larger estimated clonotype richness than memory subsets. Higher generation probabilities were observed for clonotypes shared by all four sorted-subset donors than for non-shared clonotypes.

Using the deep immunoSEQ assay, multiplex PCR amplified TCR CDR3 regions from genomic DNA. For each cell subset, the extracted genomic DNA was distributed evenly across all wells of several immunoSEQ 96-well plates, and each plate served as one replicate. Each replicate PCR for sorted subsets received roughly 0.2 ug genomic DNA, equal to roughly 30,000 T cell genomes. Purified libraries were measured with a Qubit 3.0 fluorometer, size-checked on a Bioanalyzer 2100, and measured again with the KAPA Library Quantification kit. A separate single-read 150-cycle Illumina NextSeq 550 flow cell was used to sequence each immunoSEQ 96-well plate. In the source study's methods: Because only junctional sequences without quality scores were contained in the immunoSEQ output, filtering matching that applied to full-length reads could not be performed. To assign V/J genes and CDR3, sequences were annotated against IMGT germline references using PyIR, a Python wrapper for IgBLAST v1.9. Reads were removed for weak V/J assignments (E-value above 1e-6), missing CDR3, stop codons, out-of-frame junctions, or ambiguous translated residues. V3J clonotypes were defined as sequences sharing an identical inferred V gene, J gene, and CDR3 amino acid sequence. The percentage overlap between two repertoires was calculated by dividing the number of shared unique clonotypes by the size of the smaller repertoire. RTK rarefaction, the Chao1 estimator, and Recon v2.1 estimates of unobserved clonotypes were used to assess repertoire richness. For all TCRbeta clonotypes obtained by the gDNA method from a few donors, generation probabilities were computed with OLGA. TCRdb took this table from immuneACCESS and kept in-frame rearrangements with V and J called. Such tables lack part of the clones; where checked against another copy, unresolved V genes explain under half of the gap, and the rest is unexplained. That table supplies the V and J calls and clone size; D and trimming were determined from the DNA. The sample table records 2.3 million or so clones; over 85% of these occur just once. The ten largest clonotypes hold about 0.41% of the sample.

V and J are truncated by 0 bases and 0 bases respectively, leaving an intervening sequence of 7 bases. CDR1 and CDR2, looked up from the germline V gene, are SGHRS and YFSETQ. Taken from cysteine to phenylalanine, the CDR3 has 15 residues. This entry keeps only the CDR3 DNA: 45 bases, framed from base 1. Healthy HIV-negative adults with no recently reported acute infections or vaccinations were included as donors. Every donor was a Caucasian adult residing in Nashville, Tennessee, USA. Magnetic negative selection was used to enrich CD4+ T cells, after which naive cells were positively selected on CD45RA and the negative fraction became the memory subset. After blood collection by leukapheresis, PBMCs were isolated using Ficoll-Histopaque density gradient centrifugation and then cryopreserved in the vapor phase of liquid nitrogen. Analytical flow cytometry was used to check the purity and quantity of every magnetically sorted T cell population. Genomic DNA was isolated from each sorted fraction and quantified by UV absorbance on a Nanodrop 2000c.

The sequenced sample consisted of naive CD4+ T cells from PBMCs. Taken with the paper, the label for cell subset or site translates to: CD45RA+ positively selected. The chain uses TRBV5-1 and TRBJ2-1; the D gene lacks a confident call. The sequence was obtained from a man aged 18-30 years in good health. Some clones in this sample may be carry-over from other donors' samples. The bases read TGCGCCAGCAGCTTGGTAGCAGCCTCCTACAATGAGCAGTTCTTC. Its protein product is CASSLVAASYNEQFF.